Only one count was recorded for the clone carrying this TCR beta chain. This specimen belongs to a study of blood T cell repertoires in COVID-19. At the level of the study: The United States, Italy and Spain supplied acute and convalescent COVID-19 samples. The analysed material was cDNA or gDNA that came from T cells, B-cell-depleted T cells, or PBMCs.

V gave up 7 bases and J gave up 5 bases, with 17 bases separating them. Germline V gene lookup returns CDR1 MNHEY and CDR2 SMNVEV (reference sequence). The CDR3 runs 14 residues. Authors' processing steps: Researchers report that nucleated cell counts were estimated from reference gene primer amplification. Repertoires were generated with immunoSEQ multiplex PCR, while TCRdb's copy carries only in-frame clones and drops some. V, J and clone size were drawn from that table, and D and trimming were deduced from the DNA. The sample has more than 100,000 clones, about 80% seen once. The chain carries TRBV27 and TRBJ1-2, with D hard to call. The sequencing input was peripheral blood. This TCR was recovered from a woman aged 50 to 60 with acute or convalescent COVID-19. CDR3 amino acids: CASMSLAASYGYTF. For the CDR3, the DNA is TGTGCCAGCATGTCCCTGGCCGCTTCTTATGGCTACACCTTC.